The next 32 T cell receptor beta chains were all read from a single sample in a study of blood T cell repertoires in COVID-19. Repertoires were generated with immunoSEQ multiplex PCR, while TCRdb's copy carries only in-frame clones and drops some. Counted here are more than 100,000 clones, 75% to 90% occurring once; the ten biggest clones make up just under 30%. Sequencing input: peripheral blood. The receptors stem from a woman aged 65 to 85 with acute or convalescent COVID-19.

V usage is TRBV9 and J usage is TRBJ2-1; the match to TRBD1 covers 7 bases. The V and J ends lost 4 bases and 9 bases, in that order; junction bases with no gene match: 16. The CDR3 has 16 residues. Germline V gene lookup returns CDR1 SGDLS and CDR2 YYNGEE. CDR3 in DNA: TGTGCCAGCAGCTCCCCACCCGACAGGGTGGTTCGTGAGCAGTTCTTC. Amino acids: CASSSPPDRVVREQFF.

The CDR3 nucleotides read TGTGCCAGCAGTGAAAGGACTAGCGGGGGCGAGACCCAGTACTTC. It specifies CASSERTSGGETQYF. This chain uses TRBV2 with TRBJ2-5; 13 bases map to TRBD2. Germline V gene data show CDR1 as SNHLY and CDR2 as FYNNEI. The V gene end was trimmed by 2 bases and the J gene end by 5 bases; junction bases not matched to a gene: 2. There are 15 residues in the CDR3.

In its sample, this clone was seen a few times. The V call is TRBV18, the J call TRBJ2-1; no reliable D call. This CDR3 has 14 amino acids. V was pared by 7 bases and J by 4 bases, with 14 bases between. CDR1 and CDR2 (germline): KGHSH, LQKENI. CDR3 coding DNA: TGTGCCAGCTTAGCCCTACGAGAATACAATGAGCAGTTCTTC. This gives the protein CASLALREYNEQFF.

The gene calls are TRBV4-2 and TRBJ2-7; a weak D match, TRBD1 (5 bases). Germline CDR1 LGHNA, CDR2 YNFKEQ. The CDR3 consists of 12 residues. V lost 2 bases to trimming and J lost 11 bases, with 13 bases between them. CDR3 protein: CASSQTGHSEYF. The CDR3 DNA is TGTGCCAGCAGCCAAACTGGACATTCGGAGTACTTC.

This chain joins TRBV10-2 and TRBJ1-5, with TRBD1 identical over 9 bases. Germline CDR1 reads WSHSY; CDR2 reads SAAADI. The V gene end was trimmed by 3 bases and the J gene end by 4 bases; junction bases not matched to a gene: 16. The CDR3 has 19 residues. CDR3 sequence (DNA): TGCGCCAGCAGTGACTCGAAACTCCGGGACAGGGAAATGAATCAGCCCCAGCATTTT. This codes for CASSDSKLRDREMNQPQHF.

This clone was found once. V is TRBV5-4 and J is TRBJ1-1; a possible D gene is TRBD1 (6 bases). This CDR3 has 16 residues. The ends were cut back, 4 bases at V and 1 base at J, with 17 bases in the middle. Germline CDR1 reads SGHNT; CDR2 reads YYREEE (reference sequence). CDR3 DNA: TGTGCCAGCAGCGGACAAAACAGGGTAGCGAACACTGAAGCTTTCTTT. Translating gives CASSGQNRVANTEAFF.

The chain is built from TRBV28 and TRBJ2-7; TRBD1 aligns across 7 bases. V gave up 2 bases and J gave up 1 base; unmatched junction bases: 5. The germline V gene has CDR1 MDHEN and CDR2 SYDVKM. The CDR3 runs 15 residues. CDR3 bases: TGTGCCAGCAGTTTAAGTGGGGACAGTTCCTACGAGCAGTACTTC. Its protein product is CASSLSGDSSYEQYF.

The chain joins TRBV12-1 to TRBJ2-7; the table's D call of TRBD1 was not tested on the DNA. TRBV12-1 is given as a pseudogene. This CDR3 comprises 17 residues. The CDR3 DNA sequence: TGTGCCAGCAGCCTAGCACGGACAGGGGGAATGGCCTACGAGCAGTACTTC. Translated, it gives CASSLARTGGMAYEQYF.

J is TRBJ2-5 and V is TRBV11-3, with D maybe TRBD1 (6 bases). The ends were cut back, 0 bases at V and 2 bases at J, with 19 bases in the middle. The CDR3 is 18 residues long. Germline V gives CDR1 SGHNT, CDR2 YENEEA. Here the CDR3 DNA reads TGTGCCAGCAGCTTAGAACCCGGACAGAATCTGCTGCAAGAGACCCAGTACTTC. Translating it yields CASSLEPGQNLLQETQYF. The full variable domain, rest sourced from reference TRBV11-3 and TRBJ2-5, is EAGVVQSPRYKIIEKKQPVAFWCNPISGHNTLYWYLQNLGQGPELLIRYENEEAVDDSQLPKDRFSAERLKGVDSTLKIQPAELGDSAVYLCASSLEPGQNLLQETQYFGPGTRLLVL.

This chain uses TRBV18 with TRBJ2-6, with 8 bases lining up with TRBD2. V was clipped by 4 bases and J by 2 bases; unmatched bases: 1. Germline V gene data show CDR1 as KGHSH and CDR2 as LQKENI. The CDR3 spans 15 residues. The CDR3 DNA follows: TGTGCCAGCTCACAACTAGCGGCTGGGGCCAACGTCCTGACTTTC. As protein: CASSQLAAGANVLTF. Full variable domain (missing parts from reference TRBV18 and TRBJ2-6): NAGVMQNPRHLVRRRGQEARLRCSPMKGHSHVYWYRQLPEEGLKFMVYLQKENIIDESGMPKERFSAEFPKEGPSILRIQQVVRGDSAAYFCASSQLAAGANVLTFGAGSRLTVL.

This chain links TRBV7-9 with TRBJ1-6; D uncertain. V was cut by 2 bases and J by 13 bases, with 9 bases left in between. Germline lookup yields CDR1 SEHNR and CDR2 FQNEAQ (reference sequence). This CDR3 is 12 amino acids long. The chain's CDR3 is CASSLSAGPLHF. The CDR3 bases are TGTGCCAGCAGCTTAAGTGCAGGCCCCCTCCACTTT.

The V gene is TRBV27, the J gene TRBJ2-7; tentatively, D is TRBD1 (7 bases). The CDR3 is 14 amino acids. The germline gives CDR1 MNHEY, CDR2 SMNVEV (reference sequence). The V and J ends lost 5 bases and 3 bases respectively, with 14 bases between them. CDR3 in DNA: TGTGCCAGCAGTCCGAACAGGGGACTCTACGAGCAGTACTTC. Protein product: CASSPNRGLYEQYF.

This chain connects TRBV5-1 to TRBJ2-7; TRBD2 might be the D (6 bases). V was trimmed by 7 bases and J by 0 bases, leaving 17 bases between them. From germline, CDR1 is SGHRS and CDR2 YFSETQ. This CDR3 is 15 amino acids long. The CDR3 loop reads CASGQGGVYSYEQYF. As DNA, the CDR3 is TGCGCCAGCGGTCAGGGAGGCGTATACTCCTACGAGCAGTACTTC.

This rearrangement joins TRBV6-5 to TRBJ1-1; D remains ambiguous. Germline values: CDR1 MNHEY, CDR2 SVGAGI. The CDR3 is 13 residues long. Deletions cut 5 bases from V and 1 base from J, with 8 bases between. In DNA form, the CDR3 reads TGTGCCAGCAGTCAACAGCCGAACACTGAAGCTTTCTTT. This encodes CASSQQPNTEAFF.

J is TRBJ2-3 and V is TRBV27; 9 bases are a match to TRBD2. CDR1 is MNHEY and CDR2 is SMNVEV in the germline V gene (reference sequence). The CDR3 totals 18 residues. V shed 3 bases, J shed 0 bases, and the junction held 10 bases outside the gene matches. The CDR3 region is CASSFPPLSGGSTDTQYF. Here the CDR3 DNA reads TGTGCCAGCAGTTTCCCCCCCTTAAGCGGGGGGAGCACAGATACGCAGTATTTT.

The chain links TRBV5-4 to TRBJ2-3; perhaps TRBD1 as D (7 bases). The germline V and J ends were trimmed by 3 bases and 1 base, with 9 bases remaining between them. Looked up from germline, CDR1 is SGHNT and CDR2 is YYREEE (reference sequence). The CDR3 loop spans 14 amino acids. CDR3 DNA sequence: TGTGCCAGCAGCTCCAGGGGGGGCACAGATACGCAGTATTTT. Its protein product is CASSSRGGTDTQYF.

The rearrangement joins TRBV5-5 to TRBJ2-3, with TRBD2 identical over 9 bases. The length of the CDR3 is 14 residues. Losses at the gene ends were 9 bases for V and 2 bases for J; bases not matched to a gene: 7. In germline, CDR1 is SGHKS, CDR2 YYEKEE (reference sequence). CDR3 bases: TGTGCCACCGGGGAGGGACTAGCCACAGATACGCAGTATTTT. Amino acid sequence: CATGEGLATDTQYF.

This chain uses TRBV7-9 with TRBJ2-2, with D possibly matching TRBD1 (6 bases). V was pared by 6 bases and J by 0 bases, with 17 bases between. The length of the CDR3 is 17 residues. CDR1 is SEHNR, CDR2 FQNEAQ, per germline (reference sequence). In DNA form, the CDR3 reads TGTGCCAGCAGGAATCGGGACACTGACGCGAACACCGGGGAGCTGTTTTTT. Translated, it gives CASRNRDTDANTGELFF.

The chain has TRBV7-8 and TRBJ2-7; 10 nucleotides align to TRBD1. The junction had 7 bases not matched to a gene; V was cut back by 6 bases and J by 5 bases. This CDR3 is built from 14 residues. Germline values: CDR1 SGHVS, CDR2 FQNEAQ. CDR3 sequence reads: CASSPGTGVHEQYF. For the CDR3, the DNA is TGTGCCAGCAGTCCCGGGACAGGGGTCCACGAGCAGTACTTC.

This clone was observed once. V usage is TRBV15 and J usage is TRBJ2-3; 7 nucleotides line up with TRBD2. The CDR3 totals 15 residues. Unmatched junction bases numbered 4, after V lost 0 bases and J lost 4 bases. Germline V gene sequence: CDR1 LNHNV, CDR2 YYDKDF (reference sequence). The CDR3 DNA reads as TGTGCCACCAGCAGAGAGCGGGGGTGGGCAGATACGCAGTATTTT. Its translation is CATSRERGWADTQYF.

The CDR3 DNA reads as TGTGCCAGCTCACCGCCACCGGGACAGGGTCAGCCCCAGCATTTT. Its protein is CASSPPPGQGQPQHF. This sequence joins TRBV18 and TRBJ1-5; 9 nucleotides agree with TRBD1. The J segment lost 6 bases and the V segment lost 3 bases, leaving 6 bases of the junction unmatched. Germline V gene lookup returns CDR1 KGHSH and CDR2 LQKENI. This CDR3 has 15 amino acids.

V is TRBV2 and J is TRBJ2-5, with 10 bases fitting TRBD2. The CDR3 extends over 15 amino acids. V trimming: 3 bases; J trimming: 5 bases; junction bases outside the gene matches: 6. Looked up from germline, CDR1 is SNHLY and CDR2 is FYNNEI. The DNA of the CDR3 is TGTGCCAGCAGTGACGGTAGCGGGGGGCGTGAGACCCAGTACTTC. It translates to CASSDGSGGRETQYF.

The chain carries TRBV4-1 and TRBJ1-2; a weak D match, TRBD1 (5 bases). The V end was cut by 2 bases, the J end by 4 bases, with 11 bases between. CDR3 length: 14 amino acids. Germline-derived CDR1 and CDR2 are MGHRA and YSYEKL. The CDR3 DNA reads TGCGCCAGCAGCCAACCCCAGGGAGGCTATGGCTACACCTTC. This translates into CASSQPQGGYGYTF.

The chain uses TRBV27 and TRBJ1-1; TRBD1 might be the D (6 bases). The V end was cut by 5 bases, the J end by 3 bases, with 13 bases between. The CDR3 runs to 14 residues. The germline V gene encodes CDR1 MNHEY and CDR2 SMNVEV (reference sequence). The CDR3 loop reads CASSPQGRHTEAFF. DNA of the CDR3: TGTGCCAGCAGTCCCCAGGGGAGACACACTGAAGCTTTCTTT.

This clone was picked up a small number of times. The chain carries TRBV10-3 and TRBJ1-2; a possible D gene is TRBD1 (5 bases). Trimming removed 0 bases at V and 2 bases at J, with 7 bases between. CDR3 length: 14 residues. Germline CDR1 ENHRY, CDR2 SYGVKD. The CDR3 DNA reads as TGTGCCATCAGTGAGTCCGGGGGGAACTATGGCTACACCTTC. Translating it yields CAISESGGNYGYTF.

The chain has TRBV5-4 and TRBJ2-7, with 8 bases that match TRBD1. Germline V gene lookup returns CDR1 SGHNT and CDR2 YYREEE (reference sequence). The V segment lost 4 bases and the J segment 5 bases; nucleotides outside the gene matches: 8. CDR3 length: 14 amino acids. Here the CDR3 reads CASSHRDRPNEQYF. DNA of the CDR3: TGTGCCAGCAGCCACCGGGACAGGCCGAACGAGCAGTACTTC.

As regards this clone: At the DNA level, this CDR3 is encoded by other sequences in the same sample as well. The rearrangement links TRBV28 to TRBJ1-5; D is perhaps TRBD1 (5 bases). CDR1 is MDHEN, CDR2 SYDVKM, per germline. V shed 9 bases and J shed 1 base, with 7 bases lying between them. The CDR3 sequence is 12 residues long. CDR3 DNA sequence: TGTGCCAGTCGGGGGAGCAATCAGCCCCAGCATTTT. This encodes CASRGSNQPQHF.

The chain is built from TRBV23-1 and TRBJ2-7; 13 positions agree with TRBD2. TRBV23-1 is recorded as an ORF, its role being uncertain. The CDR3 extends over 19 amino acids. V dropped 3 bases and J dropped 2; count of bases not matched to a gene: 13. In DNA, the CDR3 is TGCGCCAGCAGTCATCTTAAACTAGCGGGGGGGCCTAGGACCTACGAGCAGTACTTC. Translated: CASSHLKLAGGPRTYEQYF.

This clone was recorded a few times. The rearrangement joins TRBV29-1 to TRBJ1-1; D perhaps matches TRBD1 (6 bases). Per germline, CDR1 SQVTM and CDR2 ANQGSEA. This CDR3 is 13 amino acids long. The germline V and J ends were trimmed by 6 bases and 1 base, with 12 bases remaining between them. The chain's CDR3 is CSVTRTANTEAFF. The CDR3 DNA reads TGCAGCGTCACGAGGACAGCGAACACTGAAGCTTTCTTT.

The rearrangement links TRBV24-1 to TRBJ1-4, with a weak D call TRBD1 (5 bases). The CDR3 has 15 residues. In germline, CDR1 is KGHDR, CDR2 SFDVKD. Trimming left V 4 bases short and J 7 bases short, with 15 bases between. The CDR3 loop is CATSDPRDSGEKLFF. The CDR3 DNA follows: TGTGCCACCAGTGACCCCCGCGACAGTGGTGAAAAACTGTTTTTT.

CDR3 region: CASSALAGTDTQYF. CDR3 DNA: TGTGCCAGCAGTGCTCTAGCGGGCACAGATACGCAGTATTTT. This chain joins TRBV6-4 and TRBJ2-3; 7 positions agree with TRBD2. The J segment lost 1 base and the V segment lost 4 bases, leaving 2 bases of the junction unmatched. The germline CDR1 and CDR2 sequences are MRHNA and SNTAGT. The length of the CDR3 is 14 residues.

The J gene is TRBJ1-2, the V gene TRBV15; D possibly corresponds to TRBD1 (6 bases). Germline V gene data show CDR1 as LNHNV and CDR2 as YYDKDF (reference sequence). The CDR3 is 14 residues long. Between the trimmed V and J ends, which lost 0 bases and 3 bases, there was a span of 8 bases. CDR3 in DNA: TGTGCCACCAGCAGAGAACGGACAGACTATGGCTACACCTTC. Encoded protein: CATSRERTDYGYTF.